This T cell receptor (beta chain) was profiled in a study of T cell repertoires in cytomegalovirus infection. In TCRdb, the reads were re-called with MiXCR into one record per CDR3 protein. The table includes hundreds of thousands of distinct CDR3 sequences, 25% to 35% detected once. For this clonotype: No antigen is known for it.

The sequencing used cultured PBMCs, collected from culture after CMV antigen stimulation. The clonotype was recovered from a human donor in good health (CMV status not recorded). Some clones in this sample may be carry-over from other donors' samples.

In DNA, the CDR3 is TGTGCCACCCGTCATCGGACAGGGGAGGCAGAGACCCAGTACTTC. This codes for CATRHRTGEAETQYF. The chain has TRBV10-3 and TRBJ2-5; 9 positions agree with TRBD1. This CDR3 comprises 15 residues. The V gene's germline CDR1 is ENHRY and CDR2 SYGVKD. The V and J ends lost 10 bases and 4 bases, in that order; junction bases with no gene match: 13.